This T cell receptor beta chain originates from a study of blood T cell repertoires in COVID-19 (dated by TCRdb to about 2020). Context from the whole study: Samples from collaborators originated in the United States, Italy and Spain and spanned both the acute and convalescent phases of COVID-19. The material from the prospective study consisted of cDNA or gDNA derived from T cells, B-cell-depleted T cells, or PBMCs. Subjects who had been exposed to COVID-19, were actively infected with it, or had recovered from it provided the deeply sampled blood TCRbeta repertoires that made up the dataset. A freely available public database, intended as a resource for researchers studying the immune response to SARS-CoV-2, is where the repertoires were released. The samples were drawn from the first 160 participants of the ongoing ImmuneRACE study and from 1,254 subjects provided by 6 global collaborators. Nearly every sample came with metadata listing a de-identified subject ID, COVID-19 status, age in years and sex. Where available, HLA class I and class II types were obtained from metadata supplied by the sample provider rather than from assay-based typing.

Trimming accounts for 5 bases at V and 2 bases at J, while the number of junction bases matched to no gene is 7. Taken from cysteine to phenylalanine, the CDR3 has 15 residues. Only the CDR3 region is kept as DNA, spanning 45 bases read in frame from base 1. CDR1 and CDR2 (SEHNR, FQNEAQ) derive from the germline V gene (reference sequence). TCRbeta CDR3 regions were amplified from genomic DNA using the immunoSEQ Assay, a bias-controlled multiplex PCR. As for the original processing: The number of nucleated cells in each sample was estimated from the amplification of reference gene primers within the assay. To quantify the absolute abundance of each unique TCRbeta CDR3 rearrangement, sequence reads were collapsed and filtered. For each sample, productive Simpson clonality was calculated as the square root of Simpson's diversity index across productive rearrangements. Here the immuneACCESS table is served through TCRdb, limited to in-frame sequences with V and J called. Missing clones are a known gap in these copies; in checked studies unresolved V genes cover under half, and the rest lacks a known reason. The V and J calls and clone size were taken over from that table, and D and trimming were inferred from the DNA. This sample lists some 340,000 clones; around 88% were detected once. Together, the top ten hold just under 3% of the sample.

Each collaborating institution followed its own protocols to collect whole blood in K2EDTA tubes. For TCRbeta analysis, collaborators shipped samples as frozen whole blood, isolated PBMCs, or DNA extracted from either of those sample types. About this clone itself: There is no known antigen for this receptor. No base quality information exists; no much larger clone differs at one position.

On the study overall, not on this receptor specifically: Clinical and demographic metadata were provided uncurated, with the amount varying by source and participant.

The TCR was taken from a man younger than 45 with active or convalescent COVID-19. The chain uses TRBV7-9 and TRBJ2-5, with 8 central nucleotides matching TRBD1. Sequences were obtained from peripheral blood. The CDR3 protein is CASSRTGLYQETQYF. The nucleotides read TGTGCCAGCAGCCGGACAGGGTTGTATCAAGAGACCCAGTACTTC. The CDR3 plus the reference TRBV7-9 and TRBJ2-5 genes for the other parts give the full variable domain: DTGVSQNPRHKITKRGQNVTFRCDPISEHNRLYWYRQTLGQGPEFLTYFQNEAQLEKSRLLSDRFSAERPKGSFSTLEIQRTEQGDSAMYLCASSRTGLYQETQYFGPGTRLLVL.